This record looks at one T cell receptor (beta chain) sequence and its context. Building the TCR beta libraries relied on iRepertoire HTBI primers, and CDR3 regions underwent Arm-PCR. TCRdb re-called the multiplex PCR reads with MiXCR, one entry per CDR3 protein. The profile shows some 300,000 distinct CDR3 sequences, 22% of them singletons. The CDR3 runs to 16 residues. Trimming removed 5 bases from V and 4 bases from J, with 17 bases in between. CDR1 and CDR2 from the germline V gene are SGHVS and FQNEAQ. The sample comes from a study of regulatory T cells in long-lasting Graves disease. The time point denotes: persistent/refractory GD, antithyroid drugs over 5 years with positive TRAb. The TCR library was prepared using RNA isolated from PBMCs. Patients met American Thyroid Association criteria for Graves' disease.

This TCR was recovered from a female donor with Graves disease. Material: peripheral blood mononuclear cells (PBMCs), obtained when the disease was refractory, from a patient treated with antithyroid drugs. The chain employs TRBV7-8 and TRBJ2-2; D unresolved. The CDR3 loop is CASSRQGASVTGELFF. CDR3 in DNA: TGTGCCAGCAGCCGCCAAGGAGCGTCGGTCACCGGGGAGCTGTTTTTT. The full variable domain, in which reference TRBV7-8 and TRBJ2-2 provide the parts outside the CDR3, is GAGVSQSPRYKVAKRGQDVALRCDPISGHVSLFWYQQALGQGPEFLTYFQNEAQLDKSGLPSDRFFAERPEGSVSTLKIQRTQQEDSAVYLCASSRQGASVTGELFFGEGSRLTVL.